This section outlines one T cell receptor beta chain sequence together with its context. Its antigen is currently unknown. This specimen comes from a study of cytomegalovirus exposure and HLA in healthy donors. The PCR used 60 Vbeta and 13 Jbeta primers. Method: immunoSEQ multiplex PCR; TCRdb's copy keeps in-frame clones and lacks some. The sample holds tens of thousands of clones. Germline V lookup: CDR1 KGHSH, CDR2 LQKENI. This CDR3 comprises 13 residues. V gave up 6 bases and J gave up 2 bases, with 11 bases separating them. Study-wide findings and caveats: While the bulk of TCR sequences proved rare, some public TCRs turned up in many donors.

Input material: PBMCs. The rearrangement links TRBV18 to TRBJ2-7; unclear D gene. This TCR was sampled from a woman in her forties in good health and CMV-seronegative. The CDR3 spells CASSSGSTYEQYF. The DNA for the CDR3 is TGTGCCAGCTCCTCCGGGTCGACCTACGAGCAGTACTTC. Based on the CDR3 plus reference TRBV18 and TRBJ2-7, the full variable domain is NAGVMQNPRHLVRRRGQEARLRCSPMKGHSHVYWYRQLPEEGLKFMVYLQKENIIDESGMPKERFSAEFPKEGPSILRIQQVVRGDSAAYFCASSSGSTYEQYFGPGTRLTVT.